This TCR beta chain appears in the sequencing data of a study of radiation and T cells in renal cell carcinoma. About the research overall: Nephrectomy followed 15 Gy stereotactic body radiation by 4 weeks.

Concerning this clone: What it recognizes is unknown.

Libraries were prepared by immunoSEQ multiplex PCR; TCRdb keeps only in-frame clonotypes and omits some of them. The data contain around 60,000 clones, roughly 79% of them singletons. V shed 3 bases and J 5 bases; nucleotides not matched to a gene: 6. The germline CDR1 and CDR2 sequences are MNHNY and SVGAGI (reference sequence). The length of the CDR3 is 16 residues. The study, taken as a whole, reports: Baseline intratumoral clonotype presence is unknown without pretreatment biopsies. Top tumor clonotypes rose in blood 2 weeks post-radiation, then contracted.

This sample's time point: blood 2 weeks post-SBRT. The treatment is: 15 Gy SBRT to primary tumor, nephrectomy 4 weeks later. This TCR came from a man aged 55 to 70 with renal cell carcinoma. The genes are TRBV6-6 and TRBJ2-3, with TRBD1 matching over 12 bases. The sample in question was blood, obtained from a patient whose treatment included radiotherapy and nephrectomy. DNA of the CDR3: TGTGCCAGCAGTTATTTCGGGACAGGGGGCGAAGATACGCAGTATTTT. This encodes CASSYFGTGGEDTQYF.